Detailed here is one T cell receptor (beta chain). The data originate from a study of T cell changes during pregnancy in multiple sclerosis. TCRdb keeps only in-frame clones here, not all; method: immunoSEQ multiplex PCR. Of some 48,000 clones in the sample, 95% were seen once. The origin of this receptor is a female donor with multiple sclerosis, enrolled in a pregnancy study. Sample: CD8+ T cells from peripheral blood mononuclear cells, taken in the first trimester of pregnancy.

DNA for the CDR3: TGTGCCAGCAGCGTAAATAGCGGGAGGGGGGAGACCCAGTACTTC. Translating gives CASSVNSGRGETQYF. The chain employs TRBV9 and TRBJ2-5, with 11 positions matching TRBD2. V shed 1 base, J shed 5 bases, and the junction held 4 bases outside the gene matches. Germline CDR1 SGDLS, CDR2 YYNGEE. The CDR3 totals 15 residues.